The 9 T cell receptor beta chains in this list originate from one sample, sequenced in a study of CXCR3-negative and CXCR3-positive naive CD8 T cells. UMI-labeled 5' RACE yielded the TRB cDNA libraries. TCRdb reprocessed the 5' RACE reads and stores each CDR3 protein as one record, lacking DNA. The sample includes 80,000 to 95,000 distinct CDR3 sequences. Sequencing used naive CXCR3- CD8+ T cells from blood. Specified subset: CD45RO-CCR7+CD27+CD95- naive CD8+ T cells lacking CXCR3 (TNR3-). The source of these receptors is a human donor in good health. Some clones in this sample may be carry-over from other donors' samples.

The V gene is TRBV29-1, the J gene TRBJ2-4. In germline, CDR1 is SQVTM, CDR2 ANQGSEA. The CDR3 has 11 amino acids. CDR3 residues: CSAHETNIQYF.

The chain employs TRBV11-2 and TRBJ2-3; as DNA is missing, the TRBD2 call by TCRdb cannot be tested. Germline CDR1 is SGHAT and CDR2 is FQNNGV. CDR3 length: 19 amino acids. This CDR3 reads CASSLERLLAGVYADTQYF.

V gene TRBV10-3 combines with J gene TRBJ2-1; as DNA is missing, the TRBD2 call by TCRdb cannot be tested. Looked up from germline, CDR1 is ENHRY and CDR2 is SYGVKD. This CDR3 is 14 amino acids long. CDR3 protein: CAIQLAGEGNEQFF.

The rearrangement links TRBV12-3 or TRBV12-4 to TRBJ2-5. The CDR3 extends over 15 amino acids. The CDR3 protein is CASNRVGGDQETQYF.

V gene TRBV7-8 combines with J gene TRBJ2-3; as DNA is missing, the TRBD2 call by TCRdb cannot be tested. Germline V gene data show CDR1 as SGHVS and CDR2 as FQNEAQ. The length of the CDR3 is 21 residues. This chain's CDR3 is CASSLALIISIAGGNTDTQYF.

The chain links TRBV7-9 to TRBJ2-5; the D call from TCRdb, TRBD2, cannot be confirmed without DNA. This CDR3 is built from 16 residues. Germline V CDR1 and CDR2: SEHNR, FQNEAQ (reference sequence). CDR3 loop: CASSLILAGNEETQYF. The full variable domain, rest sourced from reference TRBV7-9 and TRBJ2-5, is DTGVSQNPRHKITKRGQNVTFRCDPISEHNRLYWYRQTLGQGPEFLTYFQNEAQLEKSRLLSDRFSAERPKGSFSTLEIQRTEQGDSAMYLCASSLILAGNEETQYFGPGTRLLVL.

The chain couples TRBV6-6 to TRBJ1-3. Per the germline V gene, CDR1 is MNHNY and CDR2 is SVGAGI (reference sequence). This CDR3 has 13 amino acids. This chain's CDR3 is CASSPLFGNTIYF.

The V call is TRBV5-1, the J call TRBJ2-1; the D call from TCRdb, TRBD1, cannot be confirmed without DNA. Germline V CDR1 and CDR2: SGHRS, YFSETQ. The CDR3 totals 12 residues. CDR3 protein: CASSSGGNEQFF.

The V call is TRBV7-6, the J call TRBJ2-3. Germline lookup yields CDR1 SGHVS and CDR2 FNYEAQ. CDR3 size: 13 residues. This CDR3 is CASSSFSTDTQYF.